The 12 T cell receptor beta chains reported below all come from one sample, sequenced in a study of T cell clonotyping in hematopoietic cell transplantation. Using immunoSEQ multiplex PCR, the repertoire was profiled, and TCRdb retains in-frame clones only, with some absent. The table shows 17,000 or so clones, with 85% to 90% occurring only once. The specimen sequenced was peripheral blood mononuclear cells. These receptors all come from a man in his forties or fifties in good health. Some clones in this sample may be carry-over from other donors' samples.

V gene TRBV28 combines with J gene TRBJ1-5; TRBD1 agrees at 7 bases. V was clipped by 5 bases and J by 0 bases; unmatched bases: 7. Germline V CDR1 and CDR2: MDHEN, SYDVKM. This CDR3 is 16 amino acids long. The CDR3 loop reads CASSGRGFYSNQPQHF. The CDR3 nucleotides read TGTGCCAGCAGTGGCAGGGGGTTCTATAGCAATCAGCCCCAGCATTTT.

The chain employs TRBV4-3 and TRBJ2-3; the D is unclear. The CDR3 runs 15 residues. V was clipped by 1 base and J by 2 bases, with 10 bases between them. Looked up from germline, CDR1 is LGHNA and CDR2 is YSLEER. CDR3 in DNA: TGCGCCAGCAGCCAAGCGCCAGCCTCCACAGATACGCAGTATTTT. The encoded protein is CASSQAPASTDTQYF.

The chain joins TRBV4-1 to TRBJ1-1; D not certain. V was clipped by 0 bases and J by 5 bases, with 13 bases between them. The V gene's germline CDR1 is MGHRA and CDR2 YSYEKL. There are 15 residues in the CDR3. CDR3 nucleotides: TGCGCCAGCAGCCAAGACGGGGTTGGTGTGACTGAAGCTTTCTTT. Translated, it gives CASSQDGVGVTEAFF.

This clone was found a few times. The sample contains more than one DNA sequence encoding this CDR3. This chain uses TRBV28 with TRBJ1-2; TRBD1 agrees at 7 bases. CDR1 and CDR2 from the germline V gene are MDHEN and SYDVKM. V was clipped by 1 base and J by 4 bases; unmatched bases: 3. The CDR3 totals 14 residues. The CDR3 spells CASSLSRGGYGYTF. The CDR3 nucleotides read TGTGCCAGCAGTTTATCCAGGGGGGGCTATGGCTACACCTTC.

This chain uses TRBV19 with TRBJ1-2, with 9 nucleotides matching TRBD1. The ends lost 5 bases at V and 4 bases at J; junction bases unmatched: 11. Germline lookup yields CDR1 LNHDA and CDR2 SQIVND (reference sequence). This CDR3 has 16 residues. In nucleotides, the CDR3 is TGTGCCAGTAGTCAGGCAGGGACAGGGTTCGGCTATGGCTACACCTTC. This encodes CASSQAGTGFGYGYTF.

Here the CDR3 DNA reads TGTGCCAGTAGTATAGGGACTTCCTTCCCGGAGACCCAGTACTTC. Residues: CASSIGTSFPETQYF. The chain carries TRBV19 and TRBJ2-5; D perhaps matches TRBD2 (5 bases). CDR1 LNHDA and CDR2 SQIVND come from the germline V gene (reference sequence). V was pared by 1 base and J by 5 bases, with 14 bases between. This CDR3 region has 15 residues.

This clone was recorded only once. The V gene is TRBV2, the J gene TRBJ1-2; 12 nucleotides match TRBD1. In germline, CDR1 is SNHLY, CDR2 FYNNEI. This CDR3 is built from 16 residues. Losses at the gene ends were 5 bases for V and 4 bases for J; bases not matched to a gene: 8. CDR3 nucleotide sequence: TGTGCCAGCAGTTCCAGGGACAGGGGGCGAAGCTATGGCTACACCTTC. This sequence encodes CASSSRDRGRSYGYTF.

The chain has TRBV2 and TRBJ1-1; no clear D. The V and J ends lost 5 bases and 4 bases respectively, with 8 bases between them. Germline V gene lookup returns CDR1 SNHLY and CDR2 FYNNEI. The CDR3 spans 12 residues. The CDR3 loop is CASSRGSTEAFF. The CDR3 bases are TGTGCCAGCAGTCGGGGAAGCACTGAAGCTTTCTTT.

The V and J genes are TRBV6-4 and TRBJ1-1; D gene ambiguous. From germline, CDR1 is MRHNA and CDR2 SNTAGT. V lost 6 bases and J 3 bases, leaving 17 bases between the germline ends. This CDR3 contains 15 residues. The CDR3 DNA reads TGTGCCAGCAGCCCGGTCGGGGTTCGTTACACTGAAGCTTTCTTT. This sequence encodes CASSPVGVRYTEAFF.

This chain connects TRBV10-1 to TRBJ2-3; 8 bases fit TRBD1. With V trimmed by 3 bases and J by 4 bases, 6 bases remained unmatched. The CDR3 has 15 amino acids. From germline, CDR1 is WNHNN and CDR2 SYGVQD (reference sequence). Here the CDR3 DNA reads TGCGCCAGCAGTGACAGGACAGGGCATCCAGATACGCAGTATTTT. Its protein product is CASSDRTGHPDTQYF.

This chain uses TRBV28 with TRBJ1-5, with unresolved D. Trimming took off 2 bases at V and 1 base at J, with 9 bases between the two ends. The CDR3 is 15 residues long. The V gene's germline CDR1 is MDHEN and CDR2 SYDVKM. This chain's CDR3 is CASSLAKLSNQPQHF. CDR3 DNA sequence: TGTGCCAGCAGTTTAGCAAAGTTGAGCAATCAGCCCCAGCATTTT. The full variable domain, completed using reference TRBV28 and TRBJ1-5, is DVKVTQSSRYLVKRTGEKVFLECVQDMDHENMFWYRQDPGLGLRLIYFSYDVKMKEKGDIPEGYSVSREKKERFSLILESASTNQTSMYLCASSLAKLSNQPQHFGDGTRLSIL.

This rearrangement joins TRBV25-1 to TRBJ2-2; no firm D call. V gave up 2 bases and J gave up 9 bases, with 4 bases separating them. From germline, CDR1 is MGHDK and CDR2 SYGVNS. The CDR3 totals 11 residues. CDR3 protein: CASSEIRELFF. CDR3 in DNA: TGTGCCAGCAGTGAAATACGGGAGCTGTTTTTT.